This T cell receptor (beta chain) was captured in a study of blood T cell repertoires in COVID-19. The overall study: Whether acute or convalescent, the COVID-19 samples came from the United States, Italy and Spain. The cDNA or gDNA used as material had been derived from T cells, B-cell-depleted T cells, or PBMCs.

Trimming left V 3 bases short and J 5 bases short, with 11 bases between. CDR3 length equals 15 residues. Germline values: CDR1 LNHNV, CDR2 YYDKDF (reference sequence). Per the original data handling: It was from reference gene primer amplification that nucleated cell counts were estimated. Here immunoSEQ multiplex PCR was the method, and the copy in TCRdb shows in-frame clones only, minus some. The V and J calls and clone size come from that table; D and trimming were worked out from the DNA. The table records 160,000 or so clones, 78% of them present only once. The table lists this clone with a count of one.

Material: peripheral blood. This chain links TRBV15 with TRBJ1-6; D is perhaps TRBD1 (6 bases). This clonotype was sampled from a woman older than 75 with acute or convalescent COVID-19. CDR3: CATSRQGSDNSPLHF. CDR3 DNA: TGTGCCACCAGCAGGCAGGGGTCAGATAATTCACCCCTCCACTTT. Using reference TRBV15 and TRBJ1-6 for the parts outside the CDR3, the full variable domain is DAMVIQNPRYQVTQFGKPVTLSCSQTLNHNVMYWYQQKSSQAPKLLFHYYDKDFNNEADTPDNFQSRRPNTSFCFLDIRSPGLGDTAMYLCATSRQGSDNSPLHFGNGTRLTVT.